The 29 T cell receptor beta chains below come from one sample, sequenced in a study of T cell responses to AZD1222 COVID-19 vaccine. Profiling relied on immunoSEQ multiplex PCR, and the TCRdb table lists in-frame clones only, not all of them. The table records roughly 99,000 clones, roughly 85% of them present only once. Sample: peripheral blood, taken 28 days after the second AZD1222 dose. Receptor source: an adult who received the AZD1222 COVID-19 vaccine.

V is TRBV5-8 and J is TRBJ1-1; D is uncertain. This CDR3 comprises 14 residues. Trimming took off 0 bases at V and 4 bases at J, with 10 bases between the two ends. Germline CDR1 and CDR2: SGHTS and YDEGEE. CDR3 residues: CASSLAGTTTEAFF. The CDR3 coding sequence is TGTGCCAGCAGCTTGGCCGGCACCACCACTGAAGCTTTCTTT.

The gene calls are TRBV2 and TRBJ1-1; possibly TRBD1 for D (5 bases). Trimming cost V 0 bases and J 6 bases, with 11 bases left between them. In germline, CDR1 is SNHLY, CDR2 FYNNEI. The CDR3 spans 14 residues. In DNA, the CDR3 is TGTGCCAGCAGTGAAGCGGCAGGGTGGGCTGAAGCTTTCTTT. This encodes CASSEAAGWAEAFF.

V usage is TRBV12-3 or TRBV12-4 and J usage is TRBJ1-3; no firm D call. The germline V and J ends were trimmed by 0 bases and 2 bases, with 2 bases remaining between them. The CDR3 has 13 amino acids. CDR3 DNA: TGTGCCAGCAGTTTAGCTGCTGGAAACACCATATATTTT. Translating it yields CASSLAAGNTIYF.

The chain has TRBV2 and TRBJ1-5; D not resolved. Germline CDR1 SNHLY, CDR2 FYNNEI. CDR3 size: 15 residues. Trimming cost V 10 bases and J 0 bases, with 16 bases left between them. For the CDR3, the DNA is TGTGCCACCTCCGAGGCCGTGAGTAGCAATCAGCCCCAGCATTTT. As protein: CATSEAVSSNQPQHF.

The J gene is TRBJ2-7, the V gene TRBV29-1; no definite D call. CDR1 is SQVTM and CDR2 is ANQGSEA in the germline V gene. The CDR3 is 13 amino acids. V gave up 1 base and J gave up 0 bases, with 7 bases separating them. This CDR3 reads CSVEGLDSYEQYF. The DNA for the CDR3 is TGCAGCGTTGAAGGGCTGGACTCCTACGAGCAGTACTTC.

In this sample, this clone turned up a few times. The chain links TRBV12-3 or TRBV12-4 to TRBJ2-7; D uncertain. V was clipped by 5 bases and J by 6 bases, with 14 bases between them. The length of the CDR3 is 13 residues. The CDR3, as DNA: TGTGCCAGCAGTATGAGGACGGCTGGCGAGCAGTACTTC. Its protein product is CASSMRTAGEQYF.

The V gene is TRBV27, the J gene TRBJ1-2, with 8 nucleotides matching TRBD1. Germline assignment: CDR1 MNHEY and CDR2 SMNVEV (reference sequence). V lost 8 bases to trimming and J lost 6 bases; unmatched junction nucleotides: 11. This CDR3 is built from 14 residues. The CDR3 sequence: CASRRTGNLDGYTF. CDR3 nucleotides: TGTGCCAGCCGAAGGACAGGGAACCTCGATGGCTACACCTTC.

V is TRBV4-3 and J is TRBJ1-4, with D perhaps matching TRBD1 (5 bases). The CDR3 runs to 14 residues. V lost 6 bases to trimming and J lost 6 bases, with 14 bases between them. Germline V gives CDR1 LGHNA, CDR2 YSLEER. The CDR3 loop is CASREGDQDEKLFF. In nucleotides, the CDR3 is TGCGCCAGCAGAGAAGGGGACCAGGATGAAAAACTGTTTTTT.

This clone was seen a few times. The chain is built from TRBV4-2 and TRBJ1-1, with D hard to call. The CDR3 is made up of 14 amino acids. Germline loops: CDR1 LGHNA, CDR2 YNFKEQ. Deletions cut 0 bases from V and 0 bases from J, with 5 bases between. CDR3 region: CASSQDRLNTEAFF. The CDR3 DNA is TGTGCCAGCAGCCAAGATAGACTGAACACTGAAGCTTTCTTT.

The chain uses TRBV4-1 and TRBJ1-1; possibly TRBD1 for D (6 bases). V gave up 4 bases and J gave up 0 bases, with 9 bases separating them. Germline V lookup: CDR1 MGHRA, CDR2 YSYEKL. The CDR3 runs 14 residues. The DNA for the CDR3 is TGCGCCAGCAGCCGCCGGGACATGAACACTGAAGCTTTCTTT. Its translation is CASSRRDMNTEAFF.

The rearrangement links TRBV3-1 (or the pseudogene TRBV3-2) to TRBJ1-1; no reliable D call. V was trimmed by 4 bases and J by 1 base, leaving 7 bases between them. Germline CDR1 reads LGHDT; CDR2 reads YNNKEL (reference sequence). This CDR3 comprises 13 residues. CDR3 sequence: CASSPGPNTEAFF. DNA for the CDR3: TGTGCCAGCAGCCCCGGGCCGAACACTGAAGCTTTCTTT.

This chain joins TRBV5-6 and TRBJ2-7; no clear D gene. The CDR3 spans 15 residues. Germline V lookup: CDR1 SGHDT, CDR2 YYEEEE. Trimming cost V 1 base and J 2 bases, with 13 bases left between them. Here the CDR3 DNA reads TGTGCCAGCAGCTTGCTCCTGGGGAATGCCTACGAGCAGTACTTC. This codes for CASSLLLGNAYEQYF.

The sample holds a few counts of this clone. V is TRBV2 and J is TRBJ1-5; D not certain. The CDR3 has 13 amino acids. The ends were cut back, 8 bases at V and 0 bases at J, with 8 bases in the middle. The V gene's germline CDR1 is SNHLY and CDR2 FYNNEI. CDR3 protein: CASLYDSNQPQHF. The CDR3 nucleotides are TGTGCCAGCCTGTATGATAGCAATCAGCCCCAGCATTTT.

The gene calls are TRBV13 and TRBJ1-5; D is ambiguous. Deletions cut 5 bases from V and 9 bases from J, with 14 bases between. Germline assignment: CDR1 PRHDT and CDR2 FYEKMQ (reference sequence). This CDR3 region has 13 residues. The CDR3, as DNA: TGTGCCAGCAGCCCCGCCGGCGTCAGGCCCCAGCATTTT. Protein: CASSPAGVRPQHF.

The chain is built from TRBV18 and TRBJ2-7, with 7 bases fitting TRBD1. Germline V gene data show CDR1 as KGHSH and CDR2 as LQKENI. V lost 3 bases, J lost 10 bases, and 9 bases stayed unmatched. There are 13 residues in the CDR3. CDR3 nucleotide sequence: TGTGCCAGCTCACCTTACAGGACAGGTGATCAGTACTTC. Protein sequence: CASSPYRTGDQYF.

The chain employs TRBV29-1 and TRBJ1-1; D remains unclear. This CDR3 is 12 amino acids long. The V gene's germline CDR1 is SQVTM and CDR2 ANQGSEA. Trimming shortened V by 6 bases and J by 1 base, and 9 bases separated the two germline ends. CDR3 bases: TGCAGCGTCCTCCCGGGGAACACTGAAGCTTTCTTT. This translates into CSVLPGNTEAFF.

V and J are TRBV28 and TRBJ1-5, with D tentatively TRBD1 (5 bases). Germline V gives CDR1 MDHEN, CDR2 SYDVKM. With 8 bases removed from V and 7 bases from J, the gap between germline ends came to 12 bases. This CDR3 is built from 12 residues. In DNA form, the CDR3 reads TGTGCCAGCGGGGGGTTCAGGCAGCCCCAGCATTTT. This gives the protein CASGGFRQPQHF.

The chain carries TRBV9 and TRBJ1-2; TRBD1 matches 12 bases. CDR3 length: 15 residues. Germline CDR1 is SGDLS and CDR2 is YYNGEE. Trimming at V came to 4 bases and at J to 6 bases, leaving 7 bases not matched to a gene. The CDR3 loop is CASSPGTGGFDGYTF. CDR3 DNA: TGTGCCAGCAGCCCCGGGACAGGGGGCTTTGATGGCTACACCTTC.

This rearrangement joins TRBV11-2 to TRBJ2-3; D might be TRBD1 (6 bases). The CDR3 length is 15 residues. V gave up 1 base and J gave up 0 bases, with 8 bases separating them. Germline CDR1 SGHAT, CDR2 FQNNGV. CDR3 nucleotides: TGTGCCAGCAGCTTAGTTGGGGGCAGCACAGATACGCAGTATTTT. Amino acid sequence: CASSLVGGSTDTQYF.

The chain is built from TRBV7-2 and TRBJ1-3; the match to TRBD1 covers 9 bases. With V trimmed by 1 base and J by 2 bases, 3 bases remained unmatched. CDR1 SGHTA and CDR2 FQGNSA come from the germline V gene. The CDR3 runs 16 residues. CDR3 in amino acids: CASSLVGTGTGNTIYF. The CDR3 bases are TGTGCCAGCAGCTTAGTCGGGACAGGGACTGGAAACACCATATATTTT. Based on the CDR3 plus reference TRBV7-2 and TRBJ1-3, the full variable domain is GAGVSQSPSNKVTEKGKDVELRCDPISGHTALYWYRQSLGQGLEFLIYFQGNSAPDKSGLPSDRFSAERTGGSVSTLTIQRTQQEDSAVYLCASSLVGTGTGNTIYFGEGSWLTVV.

V usage is TRBV30 and J usage is TRBJ1-2; D ambiguous. Germline assignment: CDR1 GTSNPN and CDR2 SVGIG (reference sequence). V was cut by 1 base and J by 4 bases, with 7 bases left in between. This CDR3 has 12 residues. The CDR3 reads CAWSAEGYGYTF. The CDR3 bases are TGTGCCTGGAGTGCTGAGGGCTATGGCTACACCTTC.

The CDR3 loop is CASSYSTGGETQYF. In DNA form, the CDR3 reads TGTGCCAGCAGTTACTCTACTGGGGGCGAGACCCAGTACTTC. The chain recombines TRBV6-6 with TRBJ2-5; possible D gene TRBD1, 6 bases. This CDR3 is 14 amino acids long. The V end was cut by 0 bases, the J end by 5 bases, with 10 bases between. Germline lookup yields CDR1 MNHNY and CDR2 SVGAGI (reference sequence).

CDR3 DNA: TGTGCCAGTAGAGGGAGGGTGCCCCAAGATACGCAGTATTTT. It codes for CASRGRVPQDTQYF. The chain uses TRBV19 and TRBJ2-3, with 7 bases fitting TRBD2. In germline, CDR1 is LNHDA, CDR2 SQIVND (reference sequence). The trim removed 6 bases at V and 5 bases at J, leaving 8 bases unmatched. The CDR3 has 14 residues. Supplemented by reference TRBV19 and TRBJ2-3, the full variable domain reads DGGITQSPKYLFRKEGQNVTLSCEQNLNHDAMYWYRQDPGQGLRLIYYSQIVNDFQKGDIAEGYSVSREKKESFPLTVTSAQKNPTAFYLCASRGRVPQDTQYFGPGTRLTVL.

The chain uses TRBV6-2 or TRBV6-3 and TRBJ1-1; weak D call: TRBD1 (5 bases). V gave up 4 bases and J gave up 4 bases, with 10 bases separating them. Germline CDR1 reads MNHEY; CDR2 reads SVGEGT. This CDR3 is built from 13 residues. As DNA, the CDR3 is TGTGCCAGCAGTTGGGGCAGGGTCACTGAAGCTTTCTTT. Translation: CASSWGRVTEAFF.

This clone was recorded only once. The chain links TRBV7-9 to TRBJ2-2, with a tentative D call TRBD1 (5 bases). Germline CDR1 and CDR2: SEHNR and FQNEAQ (reference sequence). Trimming removed 3 bases from V and 0 bases from J, with 8 bases in between. The CDR3 has 15 residues. The CDR3 is CASSLTDTNTGELFF. CDR3 nucleotide sequence: TGTGCCAGCAGCTTGACGGACACGAACACCGGGGAGCTGTTTTTT.

The J gene is TRBJ1-2, the V gene TRBV5-8; D might be TRBD1 (6 bases). The CDR3 extends over 15 amino acids. V gave up 4 bases and J gave up 4 bases, with 17 bases separating them. CDR1 is SGHTS and CDR2 is YDEGEE in the germline V gene. The CDR3 sequence is CASSLDRSRGYGYTF. DNA for the CDR3: TGTGCCAGCAGCCTGGACAGATCCAGGGGCTATGGCTACACCTTC.

Notes on this clone: A read error may account for a junction end that differs from germline. The chain combines TRBV6-1 with TRBJ1-6; a possible D gene is TRBD1 (5 bases). The CDR3 totals 13 residues. Germline lookup yields CDR1 MNHNS and CDR2 SASEGT. CDR3 coding DNA: TGTGCCAGCAGCGAAGGGACCAATTCACCCCTCCACTTT. It translates to CASSEGTNSPLHF.

V is TRBV27 and J is TRBJ2-3; either TRBD1 or TRBD2 may fit D (5 bases each). Germline V gives CDR1 MNHEY, CDR2 SMNVEV (reference sequence). Trimming cost V 6 bases and J 3 bases, with 16 bases left between them. This CDR3 spans 15 amino acids. CDR3 residues: CASRATRGGTDTQYF. CDR3 sequence (DNA): TGTGCCAGCAGGGCCACGAGGGGCGGTACAGATACGCAGTATTTT.

The chain joins TRBV4-2 to TRBJ1-2, with 11 bases that match TRBD1. The ends lost 0 bases at V and 2 bases at J; junction bases unmatched: 8. The germline gives CDR1 LGHNA, CDR2 YNFKEQ. CDR3 length equals 18 residues. CDR3: CASSQDPGQGVANYGYTF. The CDR3 DNA reads TGTGCCAGCAGCCAAGACCCGGGACAGGGGGTCGCCAACTATGGCTACACCTTC.